A single sample is the source of the 5 T cell receptor beta chains below, sequenced in a study of response to subunit inactivated influenza vaccine (dated 2018 in TCRdb). Receptors were amplified or captured by RT-PCR. Data came from an Illumina HiSeq 2500. Using fastp trimming at Q25 and MiXCR clonotype assembly, TCRdb reanalyzed the public sequencing data and kept in-frame beta chains. Merged by CDR3 protein, the rows form single entries marked with the most common genes and DNA. The sample profile shows more than 700,000 distinct CDR3 sequences; 21% of them were found once. The ten largest make up roughly 10% of the sample. The material was PBMCs from blood, obtained 5 to 6 days after vaccination. The receptors were sampled from a man in his fifties or sixties who received an inactivated influenza vaccine. Donor details come from another sample of the same person, matched by shared clones.

This clonotype was observed a few times. The chain couples TRBV7-2 to TRBJ2-3, with D possibly matching TRBD2 (5 bases). CDR3 size: 14 residues. Deletions cut 5 bases from V and 5 bases from J, with 14 bases between. Germline CDR1 reads SGHTA; CDR2 reads FQGNSA. In DNA, the CDR3 is TGTGCCAGCAGCCGTAGCCGGAGCGGAGATACGCAGTATTTT. Translated: CASSRSRSGDTQYF.

This clonotype was recorded a few times. The V gene is TRBV7-9, the J gene TRBJ2-3, with no clear D. Germline CDR1 reads SEHNR; CDR2 reads FQNEAQ (reference sequence). The V end lost 9 bases, the J end lost 1 base, and 2 bases lay between the germline ends. The CDR3 has 10 residues. The CDR3 spells CASRTDTQYF. CDR3 nucleotides: TGTGCCAGTCGCACAGATACGCAGTATTTT.

Regarding this clonotype: A much larger clone lies one base from this, so it may be a read error. V is TRBV29-1 and J is TRBJ2-1; 8 bases are shared with TRBD2. V shed 1 base and J 6 bases; nucleotides not matched to a gene: 2. This CDR3 is built from 13 residues. Germline V lookup: CDR1 SQVTM, CDR2 ANQGSEA. The CDR3: CSVEAGGFNEQFF. CDR3 sequence (DNA): TGCAGCGTTGAAGCGGGGGGGTTCAATGAGCAGTTCTTC.

The chain has TRBV2 and TRBJ2-1, with 7 bases aligning to TRBD2. The CDR3 has 15 residues. The trim removed 6 bases at V and 5 bases at J, leaving 10 bases unmatched. Germline V gene data show CDR1 as SNHLY and CDR2 as FYNNEI. In nucleotides, the CDR3 is TGTGCCAGCAGCTCCGGGGGGTTGGTGAACAATGAGCAGTTCTTC. Translating it yields CASSSGGLVNNEQFF.

Ten or more counts support this clonotype. This chain links TRBV7-9 with TRBJ2-2, with D tentatively TRBD2 (5 bases). CDR3 length equals 12 residues. Germline V gene sequence: CDR1 SEHNR, CDR2 FQNEAQ (reference sequence). Between the trimmed V and J ends, which lost 4 bases and 7 bases, there was a span of 7 bases. Written as DNA, the CDR3 is TGTGCCAGCAGCTCCGAGGGCGGGGAGCTGTTTTTT. This sequence encodes CASSSEGGELFF.